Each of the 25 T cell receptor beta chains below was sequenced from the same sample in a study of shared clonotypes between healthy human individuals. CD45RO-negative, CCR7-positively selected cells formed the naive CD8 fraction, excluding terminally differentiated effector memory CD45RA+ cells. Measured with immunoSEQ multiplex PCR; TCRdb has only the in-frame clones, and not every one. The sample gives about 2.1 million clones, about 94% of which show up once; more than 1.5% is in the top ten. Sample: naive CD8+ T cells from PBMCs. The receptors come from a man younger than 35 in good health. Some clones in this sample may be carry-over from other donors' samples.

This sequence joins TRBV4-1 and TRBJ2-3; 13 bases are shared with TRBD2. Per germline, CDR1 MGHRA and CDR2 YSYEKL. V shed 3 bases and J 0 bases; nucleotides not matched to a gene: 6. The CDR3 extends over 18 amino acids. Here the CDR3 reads CASSQATGLAGSTDTQYF. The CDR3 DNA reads TGCGCCAGCAGCCAGGCTACGGGACTAGCGGGAAGCACAGATACGCAGTATTTT.

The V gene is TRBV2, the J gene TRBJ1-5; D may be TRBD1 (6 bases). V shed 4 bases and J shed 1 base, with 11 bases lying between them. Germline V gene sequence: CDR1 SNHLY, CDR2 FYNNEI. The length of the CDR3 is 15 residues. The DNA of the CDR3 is TGTGCCAGCAGTGTTGGCAGGGGAAGCAATCAGCCCCAGCATTTT. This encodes CASSVGRGSNQPQHF.

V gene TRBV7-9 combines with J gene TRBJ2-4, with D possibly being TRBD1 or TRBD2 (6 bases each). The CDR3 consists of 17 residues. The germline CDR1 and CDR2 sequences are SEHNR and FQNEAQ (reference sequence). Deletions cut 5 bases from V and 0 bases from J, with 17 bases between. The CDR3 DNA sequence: TGTGCCAGCAGCCCTCTTTCAGGGGAGGAAGCCAAAAACATTCAGTACTTC. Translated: CASSPLSGEEAKNIQYF.

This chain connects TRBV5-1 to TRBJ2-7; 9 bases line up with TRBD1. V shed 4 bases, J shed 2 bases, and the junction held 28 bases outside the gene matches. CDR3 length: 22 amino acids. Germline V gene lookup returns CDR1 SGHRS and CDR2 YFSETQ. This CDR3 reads CASSISQITGQGYTFSTYEQYF. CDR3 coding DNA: TGCGCCAGCAGCATTTCACAGATAACAGGACAGGGGTACACATTTTCGACCTACGAGCAGTACTTC.

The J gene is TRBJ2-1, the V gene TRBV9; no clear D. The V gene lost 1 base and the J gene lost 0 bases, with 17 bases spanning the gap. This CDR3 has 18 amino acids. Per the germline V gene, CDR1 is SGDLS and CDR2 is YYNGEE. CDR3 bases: TGTGCCAGCAGCGTACCTATAGGGTCGGGCAGCTCCTACAATGAGCAGTTCTTC. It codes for CASSVPIGSGSSYNEQFF.

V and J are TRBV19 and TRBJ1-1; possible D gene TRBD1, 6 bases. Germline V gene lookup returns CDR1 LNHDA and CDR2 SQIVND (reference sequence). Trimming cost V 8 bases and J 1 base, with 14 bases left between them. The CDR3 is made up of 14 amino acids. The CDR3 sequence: CASVEGVWNTEAFF. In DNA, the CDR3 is TGTGCCAGTGTAGAGGGGGTTTGGAACACTGAAGCTTTCTTT.

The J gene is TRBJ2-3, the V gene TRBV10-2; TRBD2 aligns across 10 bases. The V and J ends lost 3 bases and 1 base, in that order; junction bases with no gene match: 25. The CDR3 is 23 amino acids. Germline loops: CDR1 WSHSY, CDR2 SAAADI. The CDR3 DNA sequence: TGCGCCAGCAGTGACTACCCTCAAGACGGGTTAGCGGGAGGTGGAAAGGGCACAGATACGCAGTATTTT. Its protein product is CASSDYPQDGLAGGGKGTDTQYF.

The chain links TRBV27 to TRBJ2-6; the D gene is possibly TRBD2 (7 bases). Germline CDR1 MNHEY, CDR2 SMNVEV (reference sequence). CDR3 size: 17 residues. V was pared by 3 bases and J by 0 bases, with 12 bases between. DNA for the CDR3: TGTGCCAGCAGTTTGAGGGGGGGATACTCTGGGGCCAACGTCCTGACTTTC. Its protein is CASSLRGGYSGANVLTF.

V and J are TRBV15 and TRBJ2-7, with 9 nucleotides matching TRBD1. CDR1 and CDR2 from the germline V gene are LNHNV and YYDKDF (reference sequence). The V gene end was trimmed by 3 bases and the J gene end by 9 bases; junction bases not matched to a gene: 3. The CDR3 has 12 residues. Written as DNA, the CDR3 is TGTGCCACCAGCAGCCCGACAGGGGGGCAGTACTTC. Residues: CATSSPTGGQYF. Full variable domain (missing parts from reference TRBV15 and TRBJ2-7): DAMVIQNPRYQVTQFGKPVTLSCSQTLNHNVMYWYQQKSSQAPKLLFHYYDKDFNNEADTPDNFQSRRPNTSFCFLDIRSPGLGDTAMYLCATSSPTGGQYFGPGTRLTVT.

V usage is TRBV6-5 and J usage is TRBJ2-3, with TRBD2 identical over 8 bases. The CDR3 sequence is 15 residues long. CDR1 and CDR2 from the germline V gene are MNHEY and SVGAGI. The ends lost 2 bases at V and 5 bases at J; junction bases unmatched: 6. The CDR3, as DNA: TGTGCCAGCAGTTACACCGGACTAGCTGGAGATACGCAGTATTTT. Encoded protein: CASSYTGLAGDTQYF.

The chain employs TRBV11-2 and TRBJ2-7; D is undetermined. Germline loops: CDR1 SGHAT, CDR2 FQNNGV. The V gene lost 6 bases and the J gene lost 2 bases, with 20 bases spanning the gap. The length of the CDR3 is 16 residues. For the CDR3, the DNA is TGTGCCAGCAGGCCGGGCGGAGTGGCGGCCCCCTACGAGCAGTACTTC. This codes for CASRPGGVAAPYEQYF. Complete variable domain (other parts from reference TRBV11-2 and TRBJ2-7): EAGVAQSPRYKIIEKRQSVAFWCNPISGHATLYWYQQILGQGPKLLIQFQNNGVVDDSQLPKDRFSAERLKGVDSTLKIQPAKLEDSAVYLCASRPGGVAAPYEQYFGPGTRLTVT.

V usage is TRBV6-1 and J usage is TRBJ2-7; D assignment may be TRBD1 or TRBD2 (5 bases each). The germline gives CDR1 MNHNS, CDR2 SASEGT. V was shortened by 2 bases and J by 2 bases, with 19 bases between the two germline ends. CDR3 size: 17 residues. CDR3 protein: CASSEWESGRATYEQYF. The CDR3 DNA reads TGTGCCAGCAGTGAATGGGAAAGCGGCAGGGCGACCTACGAGCAGTACTTC.

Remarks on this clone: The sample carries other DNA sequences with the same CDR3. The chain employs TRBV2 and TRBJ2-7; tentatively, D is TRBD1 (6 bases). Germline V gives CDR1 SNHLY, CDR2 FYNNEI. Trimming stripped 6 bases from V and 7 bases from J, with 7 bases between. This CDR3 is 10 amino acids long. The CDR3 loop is CASRRGEQYF. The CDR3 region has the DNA TGTGCCAGCAGGAGGGGGGAGCAGTACTTC.

The CDR3 nucleotides read TGTGCCAGCAGTTCTTGGACAGAAAGCCACCAAGAGACCCAGTACTTC. Its protein is CASSSWTESHQETQYF. J is TRBJ2-5 and V is TRBV6-5; tentative D call: TRBD1 (6 bases). Trimming pared 4 bases from V and 0 bases from J, leaving 15 bases between. This CDR3 region has 16 residues. Per germline, CDR1 MNHEY and CDR2 SVGAGI.

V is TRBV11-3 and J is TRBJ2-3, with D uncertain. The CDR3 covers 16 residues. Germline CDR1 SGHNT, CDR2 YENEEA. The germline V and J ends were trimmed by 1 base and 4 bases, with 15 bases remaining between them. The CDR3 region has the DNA TGTGCCAGCAGCTTAGGAATCCGGTCGGGTGCAGATACGCAGTATTTT. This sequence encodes CASSLGIRSGADTQYF.

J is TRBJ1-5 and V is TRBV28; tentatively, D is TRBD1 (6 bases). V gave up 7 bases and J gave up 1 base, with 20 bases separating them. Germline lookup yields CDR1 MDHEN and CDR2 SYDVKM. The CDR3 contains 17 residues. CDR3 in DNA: TGTGCCAGCACTCGCCCCGGGGGCGGCGGCAGCAATCAGCCCCAGCATTTT. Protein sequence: CASTRPGGGGSNQPQHF.

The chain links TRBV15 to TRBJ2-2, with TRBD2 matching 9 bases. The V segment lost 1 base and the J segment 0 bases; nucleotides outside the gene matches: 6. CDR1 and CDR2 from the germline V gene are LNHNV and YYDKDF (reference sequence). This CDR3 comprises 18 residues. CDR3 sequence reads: CATSRASGDASNTGELFF. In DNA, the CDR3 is TGTGCCACCAGCAGAGCTAGCGGGGATGCTTCGAACACCGGGGAGCTGTTTTTT. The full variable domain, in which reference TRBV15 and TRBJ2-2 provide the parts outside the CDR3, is DAMVIQNPRYQVTQFGKPVTLSCSQTLNHNVMYWYQQKSSQAPKLLFHYYDKDFNNEADTPDNFQSRRPNTSFCFLDIRSPGLGDTAMYLCATSRASGDASNTGELFFGEGSRLTVL.

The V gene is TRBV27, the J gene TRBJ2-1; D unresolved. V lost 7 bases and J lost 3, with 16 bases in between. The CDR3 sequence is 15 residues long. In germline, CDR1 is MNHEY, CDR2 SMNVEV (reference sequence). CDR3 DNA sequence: TGTGCCAGCACCCCCCGTTCCCCTCTCTACAATGAGCAGTTCTTC. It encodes CASTPRSPLYNEQFF.

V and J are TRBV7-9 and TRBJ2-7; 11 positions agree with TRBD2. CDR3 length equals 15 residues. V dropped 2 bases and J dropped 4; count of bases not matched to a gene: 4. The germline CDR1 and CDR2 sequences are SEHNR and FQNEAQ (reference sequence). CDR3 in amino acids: CASSLQPSGRYEQYF. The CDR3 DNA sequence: TGTGCCAGCAGCTTACAACCTAGCGGGAGGTACGAGCAGTACTTC.

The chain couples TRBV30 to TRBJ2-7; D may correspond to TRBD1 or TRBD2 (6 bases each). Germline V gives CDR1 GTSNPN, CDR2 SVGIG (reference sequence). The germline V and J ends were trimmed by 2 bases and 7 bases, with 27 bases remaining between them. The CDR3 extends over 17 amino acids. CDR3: CAWSYSPWGADSMEQYF. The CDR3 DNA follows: TGTGCCTGGAGTTACTCACCTTGGGGGGCAGATTCCATGGAGCAGTACTTC.

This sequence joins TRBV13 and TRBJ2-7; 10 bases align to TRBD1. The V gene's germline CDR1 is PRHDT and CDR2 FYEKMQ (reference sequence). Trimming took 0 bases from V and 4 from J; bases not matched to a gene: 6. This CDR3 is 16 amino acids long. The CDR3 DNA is TGTGCCAGCAGCTTAGGTCCGGGACAGGGGAGGTACGAGCAGTACTTC. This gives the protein CASSLGPGQGRYEQYF.

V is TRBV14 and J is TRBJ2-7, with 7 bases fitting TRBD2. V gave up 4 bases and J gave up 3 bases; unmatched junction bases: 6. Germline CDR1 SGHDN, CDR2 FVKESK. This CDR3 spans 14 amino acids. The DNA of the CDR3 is TGTGCCAGCAGCCCAGGGACTATAGGCTACGAGCAGTACTTC. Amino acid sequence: CASSPGTIGYEQYF. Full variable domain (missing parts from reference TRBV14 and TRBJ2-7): EAGVTQFPSHSVIEKGQTVTLRCDPISGHDNLYWYRRVMGKEIKFLLHFVKESKQDESGMPNNRFLAERTGGTYSTLKVQPAELEDSGVYFCASSPGTIGYEQYFGPGTRLTVT.

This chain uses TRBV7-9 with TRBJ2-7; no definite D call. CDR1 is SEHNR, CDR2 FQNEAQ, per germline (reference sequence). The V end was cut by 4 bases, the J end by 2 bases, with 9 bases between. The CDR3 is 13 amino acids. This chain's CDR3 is CASSSPRAYEQYF. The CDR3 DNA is TGTGCCAGCAGCTCCCCCCGGGCCTACGAGCAGTACTTC.

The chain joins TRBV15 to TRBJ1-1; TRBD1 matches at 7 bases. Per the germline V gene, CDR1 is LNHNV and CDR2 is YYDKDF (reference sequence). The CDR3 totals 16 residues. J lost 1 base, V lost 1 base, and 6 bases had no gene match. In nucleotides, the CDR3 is TGTGCCACCAGCAGAGGAGACAGGGATCCGAACACTGAAGCTTTCTTT. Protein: CATSRGDRDPNTEAFF.

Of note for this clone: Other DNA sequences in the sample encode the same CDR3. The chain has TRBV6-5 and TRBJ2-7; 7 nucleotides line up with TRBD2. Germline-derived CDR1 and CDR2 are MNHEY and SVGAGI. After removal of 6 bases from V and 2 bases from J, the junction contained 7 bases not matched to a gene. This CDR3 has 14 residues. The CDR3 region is CASSPGTIPYEQYF. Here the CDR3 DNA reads TGTGCCAGCAGCCCCGGGACTATCCCCTACGAGCAGTACTTC.